This paragraph covers one T cell receptor beta chain sequence. Its antigen is unknown. The record originates from a study of cytomegalovirus exposure and HLA in healthy donors. The study, taken as a whole, reports: The study listed roughly 150 cytomegalovirus-associated TCR beta chains.

The CDR3 length is 13 residues. Losses at the gene ends were 2 bases for V and 5 bases for J; bases not matched to a gene: 1. CDR1 and CDR2 (germline): SGHNT, YYREEE (reference sequence). PCR employed 60 Vbeta and 13 Jbeta primers. Generated by immunoSEQ multiplex PCR, the TCRdb table keeps only in-frame clones and is missing some. This sample has roughly 63,000 clones, with about 65% found just once. The clonotype originates from a man aged 50-60 years in good health and CMV-seropositive. The sequenced sample consisted of PBMCs. The gene calls are TRBV5-4 and TRBJ1-1, with 9 bases fitting TRBD1. Here the CDR3 DNA reads TGTGCCAGCAGCTTAGACAGGGGGACTGAAGCTTTCTTT. It codes for CASSLDRGTEAFF.